This TCR beta chain was found in a study of spatial heterogeneity in lung cancer. Overall study: Alpha-chain sequences were consistently detected in smaller numbers than beta-chain sequences.

The table lists this clonotype with a few counts. Single TCR cDNA molecules each had their own unique molecular identifier. TCRdb fed the 5' RACE reads into MiXCR, producing one record per CDR3 protein. The sample includes some 41,000 distinct CDR3 sequences, 6% to 7.5% of them seen just once. The sample's time point: sample taken at primary tumor resection. In each case, whole RNA from tumor, nontumor lung or frozen PBMC was sequenced unsorted. The donors comprised about 65 untreated early-stage non-small cell lung cancer patients. Here the sequenced sample was PBMCs, taken at surgery. This TCR derives from a female donor with early-stage non-small cell lung cancer.

CDR3 region: CSARDGFSGANVLTF. CDR3 nucleotides: TGCAGTGCTAGAGATGGTTTCTCTGGGGCCAACGTCCTGACTTTC. V is TRBV20-1 and J is TRBJ2-6; D not resolved. The V end was cut by 0 bases, the J end by 0 bases, with 6 bases between. Germline CDR1 DFQATT, CDR2 SNEGSKA (reference sequence). The CDR3 has 15 amino acids.